This T cell receptor beta chain was obtained from a study of shared clonotypes between healthy human individuals. The wider study: The study used three CD4 naive, three CD4 memory, two CD8 naive and one CD8 memory plate per donor.

For every subset, genomic DNA was evenly distributed across several immunoSEQ plates. Sorted-subset replicate PCRs used 150 to 200 ng of genomic DNA. This amount corresponded to tens of thousands of T cell genomes. The assay was immunoSEQ multiplex PCR, and TCRdb's table has in-frame clones only and misses some. The sample holds 2 million or so clones; 95% are singletons and the top ten take 0.1% to 0.15%. The V end was cut by 3 bases, the J end by 2 bases, with 9 bases between. CDR3 size: 14 residues. The germline V gene has CDR1 SGHTA and CDR2 FQGNSA. The receptor was isolated from a man aged 18-30 years in good health. The sequenced sample consisted of naive CD4+ T cells sorted from blood. Subset in this sample: CD45RA+ positively selected. The V gene is TRBV7-2, the J gene TRBJ2-3; no clear D. The CDR3 is CASSFDLYTDTQYF. For the CDR3, the DNA is TGTGCCAGCAGCTTTGACCTCTACACAGATACGCAGTATTTT.